Below are 32 T cell receptor beta chains sequenced from a single sample in a study of blood T cells in healthy people across ages. Through a sample-barcoded 5' primer and a J-beta primer mix, a second PCR was run for roughly 6 to 12 cycles. TCRdb reprocessed the 5' RACE reads with MiXCR, giving one entry per CDR3 protein. The sample shows 1.5 million to 2 million distinct CDR3 sequences, approximately 39% of them seen only once. The specimen sequenced was blood. The receptor source for this set is a human donor in good health.

The V call is TRBV21-1, the J call TRBJ1-4. TRBV21-1 is a recognized pseudogene. This CDR3 comprises 16 residues. The CDR3 protein is CASSKRAGSTNEKLFF. In DNA, the CDR3 is TGTGCCAGCAGCAAGAGGGCAGGGAGCACTAATGAAAAACTGTTTTTT.

There are a few counts of this clonotype. The CDR3 reads CASSGDDGLVNGYTF. The CDR3 DNA follows: TGTGCCAGCAGCGGGGACGACGGTCTGGTGAATGGCTACACCTTC. The rearrangement links TRBV2 to TRBJ1-2; weak D call: TRBD1 (5 bases). Between the trimmed V and J ends, which lost 6 bases and 6 bases, there was a span of 20 bases. Germline V CDR1 and CDR2: SNHLY, FYNNEI. This CDR3 region has 15 residues. Looking up the rest from reference TRBV2 and TRBJ1-2 gives the full variable domain: EPEVTQTPSHQVTQMGQEVILRCVPISNHLYFYWYRQILGQKVEFLVSFYNNEISEKSEIFDDQFSVERPDGSNFTLKIRSTKLEDSAMYFCASSGDDGLVNGYTFGSGTRLTVV.

This clonotype was detected only a few times. This chain uses TRBV12-3 or TRBV12-4 with TRBJ1-1, with D maybe TRBD1 (5 bases). The V gene lost 5 bases and the J gene lost 3 bases, with 13 bases spanning the gap. The CDR3 extends over 14 amino acids. CDR3: CASSPRGGYTEAFF. Here the CDR3 DNA reads TGTGCCAGCAGTCCCCGGGGGGGGTACACTGAAGCTTTCTTT.

This clonotype has only a few counts. V and J are TRBV6-5 and TRBJ1-1; tentative D call: TRBD1 (6 bases). The germline V gene has CDR1 MNHEY and CDR2 SVGAGI. Trimming stripped 6 bases from V and 2 bases from J, with 16 bases between. This CDR3 has 15 amino acids. The CDR3 DNA follows: TGTGCCAGCAGCCGAGTGAGACAGGCAAACACTGAAGCTTTCTTT. Protein sequence: CASSRVRQANTEAFF.

This sequence joins TRBV5-1 and TRBJ2-1; tentative D call: TRBD1 (5 bases). The V and J ends lost 4 bases and 6 bases respectively, with 14 bases between them. CDR3 size: 14 residues. The germline gives CDR1 SGHRS, CDR2 YFSETQ. CDR3: CASSPSPGINEQFF. DNA of the CDR3: TGCGCCAGCAGCCCCTCTCCAGGGATCAATGAGCAGTTCTTC.

This clonotype turned up a few times. The rearrangement uses TRBV20-1 and TRBJ2-7, with 15 nucleotides matching TRBD2. Germline lookup yields CDR1 DFQATT and CDR2 SNEGSKA (reference sequence). The CDR3 loop spans 17 amino acids. V lost 6 bases to trimming and J lost 0 bases; unmatched junction nucleotides: 9. CDR3 loop: CSAEGLAGGASSYEQYF. The CDR3 DNA reads as TGCAGTGCCGAGGGACTAGCGGGGGGCGCTAGCTCCTACGAGCAGTACTTC.

The sample holds a few counts of this clonotype. A junction boundary mismatches the germline segment, possibly from a read error. The rearrangement uses TRBV7-2 and TRBJ2-7, with D perhaps TRBD2 (5 bases). Germline V gene data show CDR1 as SGHTA and CDR2 as FQGNSA. The CDR3 length is 14 residues. For the CDR3, the DNA is TGTGCCAGCAGCTTAAGGGAGTTCTCCTCCGAGCAGTACTTC. Amino acids: CASSLREFSSEQYF.

This clonotype was seen only once. The chain carries TRBV7-9 and TRBJ2-5, with TRBD2 matching 9 bases. The tail of the sequence fits TRBJ2-7 better, so the J call may be wrong. The CDR3 extends over 14 amino acids. Germline CDR1 and CDR2: SEHNR and FQNEAQ (reference sequence). Here the CDR3 DNA reads TGTGCCAGCAGCGAGCGGGGGGACCCCTACGAGCAGTACTTC. Protein: CASSERGDPYEQYF.

In this sample, this clonotype turned up a few times. A much more abundant neighbour one base away suggests this may be a read error. The gene calls are TRBV7-9 and TRBJ2-1; D could derive from TRBD1 or TRBD2 (5 bases each). The CDR3 has 12 residues. Trimming pared 0 bases from V and 13 bases from J, leaving 10 bases between. Germline values: CDR1 SEHNR, CDR2 FQNEAQ (reference sequence). This chain's CDR3 is CASSLAGETQFF. CDR3 sequence (DNA): TGTGCCAGCAGCTTAGCGGGGGAGACCCAGTTCTTC.

CDR3 sequence reads: CATSRGQGGYNEQFF. CDR3 bases: TGTGCCACCAGCAGAGGCCAAGGGGGATACAATGAGCAGTTCTTC. The chain links TRBV15 to TRBJ2-1, with a weak D call TRBD1 (6 bases). The CDR3 has 15 amino acids. V was cut by 1 base and J by 4 bases, with 11 bases left in between. Germline CDR1 and CDR2: LNHNV and YYDKDF (reference sequence). The variable domain in full, with the rest retrieved from reference TRBV15 and TRBJ2-1, is DAMVIQNPRYQVTQFGKPVTLSCSQTLNHNVMYWYQQKSSQAPKLLFHYYDKDFNNEADTPDNFQSRRPNTSFCFLDIRSPGLGDTAMYLCATSRGQGGYNEQFFGPGTRLTVL.

The chain links TRBV5-6 to TRBJ1-2; D ambiguous. V lost 2 bases and J 2 bases, leaving 19 bases between the germline ends. CDR1 and CDR2 from the germline V gene are SGHDT and YYEEEE. The CDR3 is made up of 17 amino acids. The CDR3 spells CASSFSLAGPFNYGYTF. DNA for the CDR3: TGTGCCAGCAGCTTCTCTTTAGCCGGCCCGTTCAACTATGGCTACACCTTC.

The chain is built from TRBV20-1 and TRBJ2-5; weak D call: TRBD1 (6 bases). CDR1 and CDR2 from the germline V gene are DFQATT and SNEGSKA (reference sequence). V was cut by 8 bases and J by 5 bases, with 21 bases left in between. The length of the CDR3 is 14 residues. CDR3 nucleotides: TGCAGTACTATATACCAGAACAGGGTTGAGACCCAGTACTTC. Its protein is CSTIYQNRVETQYF.

The chain carries TRBV5-5 and TRBJ2-5, with 10 bases that match TRBD1. The CDR3 sequence is 16 residues long. J gave up 2 bases and V 0 bases, and 4 bases lay outside the gene matches. CDR1 SGHKS and CDR2 YYEKEE come from the germline V gene (reference sequence). This CDR3 is CASSLGGTGAQETQYF. In DNA, the CDR3 is TGTGCCAGCAGCTTGGGTGGGACAGGGGCGCAAGAGACCCAGTACTTC.

This clonotype occurred once. V is TRBV20-1 and J is TRBJ1-5, with TRBD1 as a possible D gene (5 bases). The CDR3 is 14 residues long. V lost 5 bases to trimming and J lost 0 bases, with 11 bases between them. CDR1 and CDR2 from the germline V gene are DFQATT and SNEGSKA (reference sequence). This chain's CDR3 is CSADTGYSNQPQHF. The CDR3 DNA reads TGCAGTGCTGATACAGGATATAGCAATCAGCCCCAGCATTTT.

The chain uses TRBV27 and TRBJ2-7; D unresolved. The CDR3 contains 15 residues. V was pared by 6 bases and J by 6 bases, with 21 bases between. CDR1 is MNHEY and CDR2 is SMNVEV in the germline V gene (reference sequence). CDR3 sequence (DNA): TGTGCCAGCAGGCTCATTCCGGGCCCAACGACCGAGCAGTACTTC. Residues: CASRLIPGPTTEQYF.

V usage is TRBV29-1 and J usage is TRBJ2-3, with D perhaps TRBD1 (6 bases). CDR1 is SQVTM, CDR2 ANQGSEA, per germline. V lost 4 bases, J lost 0 bases, and 14 bases lay in between. The CDR3 contains 15 residues. The CDR3 spells CSVGATGTSTDTQYF. CDR3 in DNA: TGCAGCGTTGGAGCGACAGGAACTAGCACAGATACGCAGTATTTT.

This clonotype was counted once. The rearrangement joins TRBV14 to TRBJ2-7; no clear D gene. CDR3 length equals 13 residues. The V gene's germline CDR1 is SGHDN and CDR2 FVKESK. V dropped 4 bases and J dropped 1 base, with 8 bases sitting between them. CDR3 residues: CASSLYKSYEQYF. In DNA form, the CDR3 reads TGTGCCAGCAGCCTGTACAAATCCTACGAGCAGTACTTC.

V is TRBV4-1 and J is TRBJ1-2; no firm D call. V was shortened by 2 bases and J by 6 bases, with 10 bases between the two germline ends. Germline V CDR1 and CDR2: MGHRA, YSYEKL. The CDR3 covers 13 residues. CDR3 protein: CASSQRSGDGYTF. CDR3 nucleotides: TGCGCCAGCAGCCAAAGATCGGGCGATGGCTACACCTTC.

This chain links TRBV7-2 with TRBJ2-5; 7 bases agree with TRBD2. The germline V gene has CDR1 SGHTA and CDR2 FQGNSA. The CDR3 contains 16 residues. V lost 5 bases to trimming and J lost 5 bases; unmatched junction nucleotides: 14. CDR3 in DNA: TGTGCCAGCAGCCCGACCAGGACTAGTACTCGGGAGACCCAGTACTTC. It is translated as CASSPTRTSTRETQYF.

The chain has TRBV2 and TRBJ1-2, with D maybe TRBD1 (6 bases). This CDR3 contains 15 residues. V lost 7 bases and J 3 bases, leaving 18 bases between the germline ends. Germline loops: CDR1 SNHLY, CDR2 FYNNEI. DNA of the CDR3: TGTGCCAGCATTCCCCCGAGGGGGGTCTACTATGGCTACACCTTC. Residues: CASIPPRGVYYGYTF.

The V gene is TRBV12-3 or TRBV12-4, the J gene TRBJ1-4; D not certain. V was pared by 6 bases and J by 0 bases, with 8 bases between. CDR3 size: 14 residues. This chain's CDR3 is CASREHTTNEKLFF. As DNA, the CDR3 is TGTGCCAGCAGAGAACACACAACTAATGAAAAACTGTTTTTT.

This clonotype was seen only a few times. V is TRBV13 and J is TRBJ2-7, with TRBD1 matching 7 bases. The CDR3 has 13 amino acids. The V segment lost 1 base and the J segment 6 bases; nucleotides outside the gene matches: 3. Looked up from germline, CDR1 is PRHDT and CDR2 is FYEKMQ (reference sequence). Here the CDR3 reads CASSLATGVEQYF. Written as DNA, the CDR3 is TGTGCCAGCAGCTTAGCTACAGGGGTCGAGCAGTACTTC.

This clonotype was seen a handful of times. This chain links TRBV11-1 with TRBJ2-6, with D perhaps matching TRBD1 or TRBD2 (5 bases each). Germline V gives CDR1 SGHAT, CDR2 FQDESV (reference sequence). The CDR3 consists of 16 residues. The V end was cut by 5 bases, the J end by 4 bases, with 15 bases between. CDR3 residues: CASSAPGPSGANVLTF. For the CDR3, the DNA is TGTGCCAGCAGCGCTCCGGGACCTTCCGGGGCCAACGTCCTGACTTTC.

The V and J genes are TRBV6-1 and TRBJ2-7, with no clear D. V lost 4 bases and J lost 2, with 15 bases in between. CDR3 length equals 15 residues. The germline gives CDR1 MNHNS, CDR2 SASEGT. CDR3 DNA: TGTGCCAGCAGTGGGCGACAAGCAGTGCCCTACGAGCAGTACTTC. Protein sequence: CASSGRQAVPYEQYF.

This clonotype was recorded a few times. CDR3 DNA: TGCGCCAGCAGCCTCAGCCTAACGGGAACATATGAGACCCAGTACTTC. Residues: CASSLSLTGTYETQYF. The V and J genes are TRBV4-3 and TRBJ2-5; possible D gene TRBD2, 5 bases. This CDR3 spans 16 amino acids. Germline loops: CDR1 LGHNA, CDR2 YSLEER. Trimming took 4 bases from V and 5 from J, leaving 20 bases between them.

This clonotype has just a few counts. The V call is TRBV7-9, the J call TRBJ1-2; D call uncertain. This CDR3 comprises 14 residues. V lost 0 bases and J lost 5, with 10 bases in between. Germline CDR1 is SEHNR and CDR2 is FQNEAQ (reference sequence). The CDR3 loop is CASSLALAVYGYTF. CDR3 DNA: TGTGCCAGCAGCTTAGCGCTGGCAGTATATGGCTACACCTTC.

This clonotype was seen a few times. The chain joins TRBV4-2 to TRBJ2-3; 9 positions agree with TRBD1. The CDR3 runs to 14 residues. V lost 3 bases, J lost 14 bases, and 12 bases stayed unmatched. The germline CDR1 and CDR2 sequences are LGHNA and YNFKEQ. The DNA for the CDR3 is TGTGCCAGCAGCCAGACAGGGGGGGAAGCTCCGAGGTATTTT. Translated: CASSQTGGEAPRYF.

This chain's CDR3 is CASSSAAPGENQPQHF. The CDR3 DNA is TGTGCCAGCAGTTCTGCCGCTCCTGGCGAGAATCAGCCCCAGCATTTT. The gene calls are TRBV28 and TRBJ1-5; no definite D call. V was cut by 4 bases and J by 4 bases, with 17 bases left in between. The CDR3 spans 16 residues. Germline V lookup: CDR1 MDHEN, CDR2 SYDVKM.

This clonotype was detected only a few times. The gene calls are TRBV7-2 and TRBJ2-3; D remains ambiguous. V lost 6 bases and J lost 0, with 16 bases in between. Germline V gene data show CDR1 as SGHTA and CDR2 as FQGNSA. This CDR3 has 16 amino acids. CDR3 DNA sequence: TGTGCCAGCAGTCAGTGGGGTGTAACTAGCACAGATACGCAGTATTTT. It encodes CASSQWGVTSTDTQYF. The full variable domain, in which reference TRBV7-2 and TRBJ2-3 provide the parts outside the CDR3, is GAGVSQSPSNKVTEKGKDVELRCDPISGHTALYWYRQSLGQGLEFLIYFQGNSAPDKSGLPSDRFSAERTGGSVSTLTIQRTQQEDSAVYLCASSQWGVTSTDTQYFGPGTRLTVL.

This chain links TRBV20-1 with TRBJ1-1; D remains unclear. V lost 5 bases and J 4 bases, leaving 14 bases between the germline ends. The CDR3 sequence is 13 residues long. The V gene's germline CDR1 is DFQATT and CDR2 SNEGSKA (reference sequence). CDR3 sequence (DNA): TGCAGTGCTCTGGTTGTCGGCGGCACTGAAGCTTTCTTT. Translated: CSALVVGGTEAFF.

The chain is built from TRBV7-9 and TRBJ2-7; perhaps TRBD1 as D (6 bases). Between the trimmed V and J ends, which lost 10 bases and 2 bases, there was a span of 30 bases. CDR1 is SEHNR, CDR2 FQNEAQ, per germline (reference sequence). CDR3 length: 18 amino acids. The CDR3 region has the DNA TGTGCCACATTACCGGGGCGTTGGAACTATCAGGGGACCTACGAGCAGTACTTC. Encoded protein: CATLPGRWNYQGTYEQYF.

The chain recombines TRBV10-2 with TRBJ2-3; D uncertain. This CDR3 has 14 amino acids. The germline gives CDR1 WSHSY, CDR2 SAAADI. The V gene lost 8 bases and the J gene lost 2 bases, with 14 bases spanning the gap. The CDR3 bases are TGCGCCAGCTCAGCATCCGGCGACACAGATACGCAGTATTTT. It yields the protein CASSASGDTDTQYF.